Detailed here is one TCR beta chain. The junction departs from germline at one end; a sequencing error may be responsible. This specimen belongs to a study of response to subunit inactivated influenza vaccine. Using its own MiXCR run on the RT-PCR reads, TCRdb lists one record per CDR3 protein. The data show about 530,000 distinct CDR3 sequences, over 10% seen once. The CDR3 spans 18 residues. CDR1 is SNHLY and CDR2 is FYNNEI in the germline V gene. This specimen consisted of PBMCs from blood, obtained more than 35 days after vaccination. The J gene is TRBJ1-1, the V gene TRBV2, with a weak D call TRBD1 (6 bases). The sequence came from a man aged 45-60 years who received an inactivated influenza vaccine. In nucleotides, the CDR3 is TGTACCCTCTGTTTTGGGGCACCCTTGACAGGCCTGAACGCTGAAGCTTTCTTT. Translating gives CTLCFGAPLTGLNAEAFF.